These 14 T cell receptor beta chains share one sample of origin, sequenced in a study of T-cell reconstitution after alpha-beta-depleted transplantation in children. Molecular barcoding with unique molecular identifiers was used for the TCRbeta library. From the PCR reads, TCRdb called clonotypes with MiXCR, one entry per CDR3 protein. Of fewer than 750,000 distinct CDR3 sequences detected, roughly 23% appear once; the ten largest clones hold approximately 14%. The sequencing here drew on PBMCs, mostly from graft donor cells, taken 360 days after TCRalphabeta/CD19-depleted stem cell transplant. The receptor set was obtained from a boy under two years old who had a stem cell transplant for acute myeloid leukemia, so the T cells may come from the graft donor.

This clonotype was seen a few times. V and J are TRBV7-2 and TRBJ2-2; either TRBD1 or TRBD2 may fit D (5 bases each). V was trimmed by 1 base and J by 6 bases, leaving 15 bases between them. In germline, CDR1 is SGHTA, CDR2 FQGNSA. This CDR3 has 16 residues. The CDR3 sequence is CASSLVPGARAGELFF. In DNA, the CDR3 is TGTGCCAGCAGCTTAGTCCCCGGGGCTAGGGCCGGGGAGCTGTTTTTT.

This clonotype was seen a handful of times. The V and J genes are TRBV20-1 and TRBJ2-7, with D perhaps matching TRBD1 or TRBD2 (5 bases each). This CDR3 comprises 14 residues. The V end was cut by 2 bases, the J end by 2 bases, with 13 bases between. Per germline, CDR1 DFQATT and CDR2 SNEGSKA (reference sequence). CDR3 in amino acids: CSARTPGPAYEQYV. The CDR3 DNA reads TGCAGTGCTAGAACCCCGGGGCCCGCCTACGAGCAGTACGTC.

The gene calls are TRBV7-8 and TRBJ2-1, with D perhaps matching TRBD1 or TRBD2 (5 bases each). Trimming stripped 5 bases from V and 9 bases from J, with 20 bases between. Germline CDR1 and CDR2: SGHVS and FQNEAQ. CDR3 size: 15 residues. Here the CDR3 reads CASSPSGGGSGEQFF. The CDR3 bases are TGTGCCAGCAGCCCGAGTGGTGGGGGATCCGGTGAGCAGTTCTTC.

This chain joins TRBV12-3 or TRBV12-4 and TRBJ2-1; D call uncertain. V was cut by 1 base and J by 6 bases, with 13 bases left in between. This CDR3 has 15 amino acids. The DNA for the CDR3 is TGTGCCAGCAGTTTAGGGGCCTCCCCCGGCAATGAGCAGTTCTTC. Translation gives CASSLGASPGNEQFF.

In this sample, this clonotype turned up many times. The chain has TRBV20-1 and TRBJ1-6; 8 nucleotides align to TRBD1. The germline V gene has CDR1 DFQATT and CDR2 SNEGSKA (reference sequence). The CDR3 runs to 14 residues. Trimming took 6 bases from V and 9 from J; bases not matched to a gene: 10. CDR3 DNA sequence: TGCAGTGCCCGAACGGACAGGGTGGGTTCACCCCTCCACTTT. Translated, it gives CSARTDRVGSPLHF.

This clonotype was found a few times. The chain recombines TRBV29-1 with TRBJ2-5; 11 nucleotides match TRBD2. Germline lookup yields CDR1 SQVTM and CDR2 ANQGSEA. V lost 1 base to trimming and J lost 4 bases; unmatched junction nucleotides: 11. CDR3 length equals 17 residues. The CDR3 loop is CSVEGLPTGLAGETQYF. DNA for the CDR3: TGCAGCGTTGAAGGACTCCCCACTGGACTAGCGGGAGAGACCCAGTACTTC. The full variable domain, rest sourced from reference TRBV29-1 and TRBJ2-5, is SAVISQKPSRDICQRGTSLTIQCQVDSQVTMMFWYRQQPGQSLTLIATANQGSEATYESGFVIDKFPISRPNLTFSTLTVSNMSPEDSSIYLCSVEGLPTGLAGETQYFGPGTRLLVL.

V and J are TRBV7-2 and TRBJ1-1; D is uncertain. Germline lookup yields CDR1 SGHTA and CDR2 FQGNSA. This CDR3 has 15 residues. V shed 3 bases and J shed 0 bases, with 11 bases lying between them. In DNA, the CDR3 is TGTGCCAGCAGCTTGAGGTGGGGTATGAACACTGAAGCTTTCTTT. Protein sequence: CASSLRWGMNTEAFF.

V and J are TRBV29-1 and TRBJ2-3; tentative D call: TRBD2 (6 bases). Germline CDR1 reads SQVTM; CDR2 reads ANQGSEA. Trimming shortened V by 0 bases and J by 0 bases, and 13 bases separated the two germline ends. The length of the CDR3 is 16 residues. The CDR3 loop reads CSVEDPGLRSTDTQYF. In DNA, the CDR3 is TGCAGCGTTGAAGATCCGGGACTGCGTAGCACAGATACGCAGTATTTT.

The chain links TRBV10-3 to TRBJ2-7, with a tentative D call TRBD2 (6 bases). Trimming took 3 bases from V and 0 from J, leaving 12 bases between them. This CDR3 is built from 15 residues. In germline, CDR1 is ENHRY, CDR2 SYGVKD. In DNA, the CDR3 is TGTGCCATCAGTGATGTCGCGGGGTACTCCTACGAGCAGTACTTC. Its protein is CAISDVAGYSYEQYF.

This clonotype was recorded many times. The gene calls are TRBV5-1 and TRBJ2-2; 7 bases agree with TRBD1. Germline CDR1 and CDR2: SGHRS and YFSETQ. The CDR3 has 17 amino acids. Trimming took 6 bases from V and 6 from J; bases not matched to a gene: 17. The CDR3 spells CASTKDRDRKTSGELFF. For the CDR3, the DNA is TGCGCCAGCACAAAGGACCGGGACAGAAAGACCTCCGGGGAGCTGTTTTTT.

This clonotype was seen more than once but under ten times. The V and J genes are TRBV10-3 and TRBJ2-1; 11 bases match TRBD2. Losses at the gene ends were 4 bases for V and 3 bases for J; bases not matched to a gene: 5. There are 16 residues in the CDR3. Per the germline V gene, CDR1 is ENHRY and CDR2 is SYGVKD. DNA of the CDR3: TGTGCCATCAGTGTATTAGCGGGGGGGATCTACAATGAGCAGTTCTTC. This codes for CAISVLAGGIYNEQFF.

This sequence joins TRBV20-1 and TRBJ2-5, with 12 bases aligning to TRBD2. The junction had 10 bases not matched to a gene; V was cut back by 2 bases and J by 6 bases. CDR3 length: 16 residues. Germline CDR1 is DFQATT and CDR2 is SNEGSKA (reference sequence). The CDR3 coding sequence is TGCAGTGCTAGAAAACTAGCGGGGGGTTCGGTGAAGACCCAGTACTTC. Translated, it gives CSARKLAGGSVKTQYF.

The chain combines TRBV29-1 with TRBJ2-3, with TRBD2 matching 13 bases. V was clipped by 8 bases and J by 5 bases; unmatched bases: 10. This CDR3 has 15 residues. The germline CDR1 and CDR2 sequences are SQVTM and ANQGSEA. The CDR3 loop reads CSSELAGGPVDTQYF. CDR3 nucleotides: TGCAGCTCCGAACTAGCGGGGGGGCCAGTAGATACGCAGTATTTT.

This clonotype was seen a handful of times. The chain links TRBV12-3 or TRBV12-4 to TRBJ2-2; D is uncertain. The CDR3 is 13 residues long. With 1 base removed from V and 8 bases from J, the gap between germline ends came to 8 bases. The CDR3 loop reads CASSLVLWGELFF. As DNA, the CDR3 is TGTGCCAGCAGTTTAGTGCTCTGGGGGGAGCTGTTTTTT.